Listed here is a single T cell receptor (beta chain). Per the original methods: Amplification of reference gene primers was used by the study to estimate nucleated cell counts. Measured with immunoSEQ multiplex PCR; TCRdb has only the in-frame clones, and not every one. The V and J calls and clone size are taken from that table; D and trimming were inferred from the DNA. The sample holds about 260,000 clones, around 86% seen once. CDR1 and CDR2 from the germline V gene are LNHDA and SQIVND (reference sequence). This CDR3 spans 12 amino acids. V gave up 3 bases and J gave up 11 bases; unmatched junction bases: 5. This entry comes from a study of blood T cell repertoires in COVID-19. Study-wide context: T cells, B-cell-depleted T cells, or PBMCs supplied cDNA or gDNA.

Among Cohort 3 donors, those recovered had two negative PCRs, clearance, or symptom resolution. This chain uses TRBV19 with TRBJ2-7, with 9 bases lining up with TRBD1. Specimen: PBMCs or T cells enriched from blood (not recorded which). The source of this sequence is a woman between 50 and 59 years old who had recovered from COVID-19. The CDR3 sequence is CASSIGQGKEYF. As DNA, the CDR3 is TGTGCCAGTAGTATCGGACAGGGGAAGGAGTACTTC.